This T cell receptor (beta chain) was captured in a study of blood T cells in healthy people across ages. Study findings and constraints: While age rose, TCR beta diversity per million T cells dropped in a roughly linear way.

The germline gives CDR1 DFQATT, CDR2 SNEGSKA (reference sequence). The CDR3 is made up of 17 amino acids. Unmatched junction bases numbered 14, after V lost 4 bases and J lost 3 bases. This clonotype was seen only a few times. Its antigen remains unidentified. PCR was performed a second time for about 7 to 12 cycles using a sample-barcoded 5' primer and a J-beta primer mix. Each CDR3 protein is one row after TCRdb ran MiXCR on the 5' RACE reads. The sample has 1.6 million or so distinct CDR3 sequences; about 35% are singletons. The V call is TRBV20-1, the J call TRBJ2-3, with 9 bases matching TRBD2. The receptor's source is a young woman in good health. Specimen: blood. The CDR3 loop reads CSATGLAKGVWTDTQYF. For the CDR3, the DNA is TGCAGTGCTACCGGACTAGCGAAGGGGGTTTGGACAGATACGCAGTATTTT.